One and the same sample provided the 6 T cell receptor beta chains below, sequenced in a study of neurological immune-mediated disorders. TCRdb analysed the 5' RACE reads with MiXCR anew, one entry per CDR3 protein. The data contain more than 40,000 distinct CDR3 sequences, around 3.3% of them singletons. The source material was PBMCs. These TCRs come from a woman between 50 and 59 years old with multiple sclerosis.

About this clonotype itself: This may come from a read error, since a much larger clone is one base off. This sequence joins TRBV6-1 and TRBJ1-5; a possible D gene is TRBD1 (5 bases). Germline lookup yields CDR1 MNHNS and CDR2 SASEGT. This CDR3 contains 14 residues. The CDR3 region is CASSRRDSNQHQHF. The CDR3 DNA is TGTGCCAGCAGTCGCCGGGACTCCAATCAGCACCAGCATTTT.

There are many counts of this clonotype. J is TRBJ2-7 and V is TRBV5-1, with D maybe TRBD2 (5 bases). CDR3 length: 15 amino acids. Germline V gives CDR1 SGHRS, CDR2 YFSETQ. V lost 0 bases and J 3 bases, leaving 13 bases between the germline ends. CDR3 residues: CASSLEGLALYEQYF. CDR3 in DNA: TGCGCCAGCAGCTTGGAGGGTCTAGCCCTCTACGAGCAGTACTTC.

This clonotype occurred many times. This sequence joins TRBV4-2 and TRBJ1-2; 12 positions match TRBD1. CDR3 length equals 15 residues. V dropped 5 bases and J dropped 8; count of bases not matched to a gene: 9. Germline loops: CDR1 LGHNA, CDR2 YNFKEQ. The CDR3 is CASSSPGQGAEGYTF. CDR3 DNA: TGTGCCAGCAGCTCACCGGGACAGGGGGCGGAAGGCTACACCTTC.

This clonotype has a count of ten or more. This chain joins TRBV10-3 and TRBJ2-3; the D call may be TRBD1 or TRBD2 (5 bases each). Germline loops: CDR1 ENHRY, CDR2 SYGVKD. The CDR3 runs 15 residues. V lost 2 bases and J 1 base, leaving 10 bases between the germline ends. CDR3 in amino acids: CAISERGAGTDTQYF. The CDR3 DNA sequence: TGTGCCATCAGTGAGAGGGGAGCGGGCACAGATACGCAGTATTTT.

A few counts support this clonotype. This may be a read error, as it is one base from a much larger clone. The rearrangement joins TRBV20-1 to TRBJ2-2; no definite D call. Looked up from germline, CDR1 is DFQATT and CDR2 is SNEGSKA (reference sequence). The V and J ends lost 4 bases and 3 bases respectively, with 9 bases between them. The CDR3 has 13 amino acids. The CDR3 region is CSATGLHTGELFF. CDR3 coding DNA: TGCAGTGCTACAGGTCTCCACACCGGGGAGCTGTTTTTT.

This clonotype was found many times. The rearrangement links TRBV2 to TRBJ2-5, with D tentatively TRBD2 (5 bases). There are 15 residues in the CDR3. The V gene's germline CDR1 is SNHLY and CDR2 FYNNEI. V gave up 3 bases and J gave up 2 bases, with 13 bases separating them. CDR3 residues: CASSEDFRDQETQYF. The CDR3 region has the DNA TGTGCCAGCAGTGAGGACTTTCGGGATCAAGAGACCCAGTACTTC.